Shown below are 30 T cell receptor beta chains from a single sample sequenced in a study of CD8 T cells in ankylosing spondylitis. Study-wide results and caveats: Within ankylosing spondylitis blood, a TCR beta motif made up of fewer than ten highly homologous variants appeared to be characteristic.

These receptors have no identified antigens. Each CDR3 protein is one row after TCRdb ran MiXCR on the 5' RACE reads. The repertoire holds some 450,000 distinct CDR3 sequences, with 17% as singletons. The sequenced sample was blood, either unsorted or a sorted T cell fraction (not recorded which). These receptors all come from a male donor with ankylosing spondylitis.

CDR3 coding DNA: TGTGCCAGCAGCTTAGTGGCCGGGACAGGAGGTAGCACTGAAGCTTTCTTT. Amino acid sequence: CASSLVAGTGGSTEAFF. The J gene is TRBJ1-1, the V gene TRBV7-2; TRBD1 matches at 8 bases. This CDR3 region has 17 residues. Germline values: CDR1 SGHTA, CDR2 FQGNSA. Losses at the gene ends were 1 base for V and 4 bases for J; bases not matched to a gene: 11.

The chain carries TRBV6-1 and TRBJ1-4; maybe TRBD1 (6 bases). The CDR3 sequence is 15 residues long. The germline gives CDR1 MNHNS, CDR2 SASEGT. V was pared by 6 bases and J by 5 bases, with 16 bases between. Written as DNA, the CDR3 is TGTGCCAGCAGGGGTACAGGGAAGGGGAATGAAAAACTGTTTTTT. It translates to CASRGTGKGNEKLFF.

The chain uses TRBV7-3 and TRBJ2-7; 12 bases match TRBD2. The germline CDR1 and CDR2 sequences are SGHTA and FQGTGA. Trimming took 1 base from V and 4 from J; bases not matched to a gene: 5. The CDR3 totals 16 residues. CDR3 DNA: TGTGCCAGCAGCTTAAGTCCGACTAGCGGGAGTTACGAGCAGTACTTC. Amino acids: CASSLSPTSGSYEQYF.

This clonotype has at least ten counts. V usage is TRBV6-6 and J usage is TRBJ2-1; D is tentatively TRBD1 or TRBD2 (5 bases each). V was trimmed by 2 bases and J by 10 bases, leaving 12 bases between them. Looked up from germline, CDR1 is MNHNY and CDR2 is SVGAGI (reference sequence). This CDR3 spans 13 amino acids. CDR3 DNA sequence: TGTGCCAGCAGTTACACCCTTTGGGGGGAGCAGTTCTTC. Its translation is CASSYTLWGEQFF.

Many counts were recorded for this clonotype. V is TRBV12-3 or TRBV12-4 and J is TRBJ2-3; 11 bases map to TRBD2. With 5 bases clipped from V and 6 bases from J, the junction kept 7 bases outside the gene matches. There are 15 residues in the CDR3. In DNA form, the CDR3 reads TGTGCCAGCAGTCCACTAGCGGGAGTAATGGATACGCAGTATTTT. This sequence encodes CASSPLAGVMDTQYF.

The V gene is TRBV12-3 or TRBV12-4, the J gene TRBJ2-3; 7 nucleotides agree with TRBD2. The V gene end was trimmed by 10 bases and the J gene end by 2 bases; junction bases not matched to a gene: 21. CDR3 length equals 18 residues. CDR3 sequence (DNA): TGTGCCATCTGTGCCGGGAATTGGGCGGGGGACGTCACAGATACGCAGTATTTT. This sequence encodes CAICAGNWAGDVTDTQYF.

The chain carries TRBV12-3 or TRBV12-4 and TRBJ1-1; D is possibly TRBD1 (6 bases). The CDR3 loop spans 14 amino acids. V was cut by 5 bases and J by 4 bases, with 14 bases left in between. CDR3 residues: CASSISGVGTEAFF. CDR3 nucleotide sequence: TGTGCCAGCAGTATATCAGGGGTAGGCACTGAAGCTTTCTTT.

Only a few counts were recorded for this clonotype. This rearrangement joins TRBV11-2 to TRBJ1-1; unclear D gene. There are 11 residues in the CDR3. Trimming removed 3 bases at V and 10 bases at J, with 9 bases between. The germline V gene has CDR1 SGHAT and CDR2 FQNNGV. The CDR3 loop reads CASSFGSGAFF. The CDR3 coding sequence is TGTGCCAGCAGCTTCGGGTCAGGAGCTTTCTTT.

The chain combines TRBV25-1 with TRBJ2-7, with D perhaps TRBD1 or TRBD2 (5 bases each). The germline V gene encodes CDR1 MGHDK and CDR2 SYGVNS. This CDR3 is built from 12 residues. The V gene lost 9 bases and the J gene lost 2 bases, with 11 bases spanning the gap. The CDR3 DNA is TGTGCCAGTAGGGACCGAACCTACGAGCAGTACTTC. It codes for CASRDRTYEQYF.

The gene calls are TRBV28 and TRBJ2-7, with 8 bases matching TRBD1. The CDR3 is made up of 15 amino acids. Losses at the gene ends were 5 bases for V and 0 bases for J; bases not matched to a gene: 6. Germline V CDR1 and CDR2: MDHEN, SYDVKM. The CDR3 coding sequence is TGTGCCAGCAGTGGTCAGGGGGCGTCCTCCTACGAGCAGTACTTC. Translation gives CASSGQGASSYEQYF.

The chain links TRBV2 to TRBJ2-5; 11 bases map to TRBD2. Germline V gene sequence: CDR1 SNHLY, CDR2 FYNNEI. This CDR3 contains 14 residues. V gave up 4 bases and J gave up 5 bases; unmatched junction bases: 3. The CDR3 DNA sequence: TGTGCCAGCAGTGGTACTAGCGGGAGCGAGACCCAGTACTTC. It is translated as CASSGTSGSETQYF. Drawing the rest from reference TRBV2 and TRBJ2-5, the complete variable domain is EPEVTQTPSHQVTQMGQEVILRCVPISNHLYFYWYRQILGQKVEFLVSFYNNEISEKSEIFDDQFSVERPDGSNFTLKIRSTKLEDSAMYFCASSGTSGSETQYFGPGTRLLVL.

This clonotype was counted between two and nine times. V and J are TRBV5-1 and TRBJ2-1; D tentatively reads TRBD1 or TRBD2 (5 bases each). The germline V gene encodes CDR1 SGHRS and CDR2 YFSETQ. The germline V and J ends were trimmed by 4 bases and 10 bases, with 15 bases remaining between them. The CDR3 consists of 13 residues. The CDR3 DNA sequence: TGCGCCAGCAGCGGGACCCAGCAGGGAGAGCAGTTCTTC. This translates into CASSGTQQGEQFF.

The rearrangement joins TRBV28 to TRBJ2-5; D possibly corresponds to TRBD2 (6 bases). CDR3 length: 14 residues. V was pared by 5 bases and J by 4 bases, with 14 bases between. CDR1 is MDHEN and CDR2 is SYDVKM in the germline V gene. The CDR3 DNA reads TGTGCCAGCAGTCCCACTAGCTCCCCAGAGACCCAGTACTTC. It specifies CASSPTSSPETQYF.

The chain combines TRBV9 with TRBJ2-3, with 12 bases that match TRBD1. The CDR3 sequence is 16 residues long. V shed 2 bases, J shed 5 bases, and the junction held 6 bases outside the gene matches. Germline assignment: CDR1 SGDLS and CDR2 YYNGEE. The chain's CDR3 is CASSVRDRGPGDTQYF. The DNA for the CDR3 is TGTGCCAGCAGCGTGAGGGACAGGGGGCCTGGAGATACGCAGTATTTT.

This chain links TRBV6-5 with TRBJ1-1, with D possibly matching TRBD1 (5 bases). Deletions cut 6 bases from V and 6 bases from J, with 8 bases between. CDR1 and CDR2 from the germline V gene are MNHEY and SVGAGI. This CDR3 has 11 amino acids. The CDR3 bases are TGTGCCAGCAGGGGGGTTTCTGAAGCTTTCTTT. It codes for CASRGVSEAFF.

Notes on this clonotype: At one end, the junction sequence differs from germline, possibly due to a read error. The chain joins TRBV20-1 to TRBJ2-5, with TRBD2 identical over 7 bases. Germline V CDR1 and CDR2: DFQATT, SNEGSKA (reference sequence). This CDR3 is built from 13 residues. CDR3 region: CSAREGGREAQYF. The CDR3 region has the DNA TGCAGTGCTAGAGAGGGGGGGAGAGAGGCCCAGTACTTC.

This clonotype was found a few times. In DNA, the CDR3 is TGTGCCAGCAGCTTAGTAGGCGGGTCTTCCCGGGAGCAGTACTTC. Encoded protein: CASSLVGGSSREQYF. The chain employs TRBV7-9 and TRBJ2-7, with a possible D match to TRBD2 (5 bases). The CDR3 runs to 15 residues. CDR1 and CDR2 from the germline V gene are SEHNR and FQNEAQ (reference sequence). V was shortened by 1 base and J by 7 bases, with 17 bases between the two germline ends.

This clonotype was recorded a few times. The chain joins TRBV15 to TRBJ2-5; 8 nucleotides match TRBD2. With 9 bases clipped from V and 5 bases from J, the junction kept 11 bases outside the gene matches. From germline, CDR1 is LNHNV and CDR2 YYDKDF (reference sequence). The CDR3 covers 14 residues. The CDR3 bases are TGTGCCACTAGCCACGGAGCTAGCGGGGAGACCCAGTACTTC. Its protein product is CATSHGASGETQYF. The full variable domain, rest sourced from reference TRBV15 and TRBJ2-5, is DAMVIQNPRYQVTQFGKPVTLSCSQTLNHNVMYWYQQKSSQAPKLLFHYYDKDFNNEADTPDNFQSRRPNTSFCFLDIRSPGLGDTAMYLCATSHGASGETQYFGPGTRLLVL.

The table lists this clonotype with a few counts. The genes are TRBV6-2 or TRBV6-3 and TRBJ2-5, with 9 bases identical to TRBD2. The V and J ends lost 6 bases and 4 bases, in that order; junction bases with no gene match: 6. CDR3 length equals 14 residues. CDR1 and CDR2 (germline): MNHEY, SVGEGT. The CDR3 DNA follows: TGTGCCAGCAGCTACGGACTAGCGCCAGAGACCCAGTACTTC. It encodes CASSYGLAPETQYF.

This clonotype has only a few counts. The chain links TRBV25-1 to TRBJ2-7; the D is unclear. V was trimmed by 1 base and J by 5 bases, leaving 15 bases between them. This CDR3 has 15 residues. Germline values: CDR1 MGHDK, CDR2 SYGVNS. This chain's CDR3 is CASSECADRRHEQYF. The DNA for the CDR3 is TGTGCCAGCAGTGAATGCGCGGACCGTCGACACGAGCAGTACTTC.

The chain links TRBV6-2 or TRBV6-3 to TRBJ2-7; 12 nucleotides align to TRBD2. V was clipped by 2 bases and J by 5 bases; unmatched bases: 4. This CDR3 comprises 15 residues. CDR1 and CDR2 from the germline V gene are MNHEY and SVGEGT. CDR3 in DNA: TGTGCCAGCAGTTACCCGCGACTAGCGGGAGACGAGCAGTACTTC. This translates into CASSYPRLAGDEQYF.

The chain combines TRBV9 with TRBJ2-5, with D perhaps matching TRBD1 or TRBD2 (9 bases each). Germline CDR1 reads SGDLS; CDR2 reads YYNGEE. This CDR3 has 16 amino acids. V was shortened by 4 bases and J by 7 bases, with 23 bases between the two germline ends. CDR3 region: CASSLAGQGSILTQYF. Written as DNA, the CDR3 is TGTGCCAGCAGCCTAGCGGGACAGGGTTCTATATTGACCCAGTACTTC.

This clonotype was recorded many times. The gene calls are TRBV20-1 and TRBJ2-2; D gene unclear. CDR1 and CDR2 (germline): DFQATT, SNEGSKA (reference sequence). The CDR3 runs 14 residues. Trimming stripped 0 bases from V and 5 bases from J, with 10 bases between. CDR3 DNA: TGCAGTGCTAGAGATTGGGGATGGACCGGGGAGCTGTTTTTT. The encoded protein is CSARDWGWTGELFF.

A few counts support this clonotype. The J gene is TRBJ2-1, the V gene TRBV28; tentatively, D is TRBD2 (6 bases). The V gene's germline CDR1 is MDHEN and CDR2 SYDVKM. This CDR3 comprises 15 residues. With 5 bases removed from V and 7 bases from J, the gap between germline ends came to 18 bases. The CDR3 nucleotides are TGTGCCAGCAGTACTACTAGCCGGAAAGGGAATGAGCAGTTCTTC. Translation gives CASSTTSRKGNEQFF.

The chain links TRBV6-1 to TRBJ2-3; D is perhaps TRBD2 (6 bases). Trimming took 8 bases from V and 5 from J, leaving 20 bases between them. The CDR3 covers 15 residues. Germline V gene data show CDR1 as MNHNS and CDR2 as SASEGT. Here the CDR3 reads CASLPPGRGKDTQYF. CDR3 coding DNA: TGTGCCAGCTTACCCCCGGGGCGGGGAAAAGATACGCAGTATTTT.

The gene calls are TRBV12-3 or TRBV12-4 and TRBJ2-5; D is unclear. The CDR3 is made up of 13 amino acids. Trimming pared 6 bases from V and 5 bases from J, leaving 13 bases between. The CDR3 nucleotides read TGTGCCAGCAGCGCCGCCGGGCTCGAGACCCAGTACTTC. It codes for CASSAAGLETQYF.

This clonotype occurred a few times. The V and J genes are TRBV4-2 and TRBJ2-7, with TRBD1 as a possible D gene (5 bases). Germline V lookup: CDR1 LGHNA, CDR2 YNFKEQ. Trimming shortened V by 0 bases and J by 2 bases, and 14 bases separated the two germline ends. CDR3 size: 16 residues. The CDR3 sequence: CASSQDMRQPPYEQYF. The CDR3 DNA reads as TGTGCCAGCAGCCAAGATATGAGACAGCCGCCCTACGAGCAGTACTTC.

The chain joins TRBV12-3 or TRBV12-4 to TRBJ1-2; D remains ambiguous. The CDR3 runs 13 residues. V shed 6 bases and J shed 6 bases, with 14 bases lying between them. The DNA of the CDR3 is TGTGCCAGCAGATCATTAACCCGGGATGGCTACACCTTC. It translates to CASRSLTRDGYTF.

This clonotype was picked up a small number of times. V usage is TRBV12-3 or TRBV12-4 and J usage is TRBJ2-3; the match to TRBD2 covers 11 bases. The CDR3 is made up of 17 amino acids. J lost 2 bases, V lost 1 base, and 5 bases had no gene match. The DNA of the CDR3 is TGTGCCAGCAGTTTAGAAGCACTAGCGGGGGCCACAGATACGCAGTATTTT. Translated: CASSLEALAGATDTQYF.

This clonotype was recorded at least ten times. The chain uses TRBV20-1 and TRBJ1-4; 8 positions match TRBD1. The CDR3 runs 14 residues. In germline, CDR1 is DFQATT, CDR2 SNEGSKA (reference sequence). The ends lost 3 bases at V and 6 bases at J; junction bases unmatched: 6. CDR3 amino acids: CSARETGVDEKLFF. For the CDR3, the DNA is TGCAGTGCTAGGGAGACAGGGGTGGATGAAAAACTGTTTTTT.